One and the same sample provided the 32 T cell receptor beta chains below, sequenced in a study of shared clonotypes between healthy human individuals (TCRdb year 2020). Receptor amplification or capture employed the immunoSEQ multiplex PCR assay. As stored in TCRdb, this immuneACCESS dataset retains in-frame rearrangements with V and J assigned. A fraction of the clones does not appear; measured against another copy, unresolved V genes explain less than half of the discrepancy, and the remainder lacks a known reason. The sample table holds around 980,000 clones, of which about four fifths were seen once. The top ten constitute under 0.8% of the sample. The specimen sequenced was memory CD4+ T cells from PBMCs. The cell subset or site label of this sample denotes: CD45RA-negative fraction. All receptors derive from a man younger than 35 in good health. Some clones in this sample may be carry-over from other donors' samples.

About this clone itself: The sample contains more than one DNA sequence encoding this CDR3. The CDR3 coding sequence is TGCGCCAGCAGCTTCCTAGCGGGAGACAATGAGCAGTTCTTC. This translates into CASSFLAGDNEQFF. The rearrangement joins TRBV5-1 to TRBJ2-1; the match to TRBD2 covers 10 bases. The CDR3 runs to 14 residues. Germline-derived CDR1 and CDR2 are SGHRS and YFSETQ. J gave up 5 bases and V 2 bases, and 1 base lay outside the gene matches.

CDR3 protein: CASSPRVGQSTDTQYF. In nucleotides, the CDR3 is TGTGCCAGCAGCCCTAGGGTGGGACAAAGCACAGATACGCAGTATTTT. The chain recombines TRBV25-1 with TRBJ2-3, with a weak D call TRBD1 (6 bases). The V end was cut by 6 bases, the J end by 0 bases, with 16 bases between. The CDR3 extends over 16 amino acids. Per germline, CDR1 MGHDK and CDR2 SYGVNS.

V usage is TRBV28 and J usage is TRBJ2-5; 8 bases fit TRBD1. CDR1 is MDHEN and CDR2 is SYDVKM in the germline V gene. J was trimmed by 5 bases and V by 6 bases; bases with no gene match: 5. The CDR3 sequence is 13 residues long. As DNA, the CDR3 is TGTGCCAGCAGGACAGGGGCGCGGGAGACCCAGTACTTC. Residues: CASRTGARETQYF.

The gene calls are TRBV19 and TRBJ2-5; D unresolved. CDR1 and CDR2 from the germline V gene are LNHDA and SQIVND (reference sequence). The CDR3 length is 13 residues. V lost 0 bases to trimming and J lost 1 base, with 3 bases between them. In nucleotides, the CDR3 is TGTGCCAGTAGTATAGACAGCCAAGAGACCCAGTACTTC. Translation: CASSIDSQETQYF.

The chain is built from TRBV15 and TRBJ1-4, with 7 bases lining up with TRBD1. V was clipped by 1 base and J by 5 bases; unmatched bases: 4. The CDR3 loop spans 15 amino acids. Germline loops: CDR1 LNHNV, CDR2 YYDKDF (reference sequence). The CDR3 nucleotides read TGTGCCACCAGCAGAGGGGACAGAGAAAATGAAAAACTGTTTTTT. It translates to CATSRGDRENEKLFF.

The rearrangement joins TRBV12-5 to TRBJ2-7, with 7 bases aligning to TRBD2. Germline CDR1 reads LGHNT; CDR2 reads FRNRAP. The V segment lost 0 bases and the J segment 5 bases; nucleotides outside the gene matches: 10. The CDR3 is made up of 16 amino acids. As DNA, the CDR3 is TGTGCTAGTGGTTTGGTAGTGGCGGGAGTGTATCACGAGCAGTACTTC. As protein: CASGLVVAGVYHEQYF.

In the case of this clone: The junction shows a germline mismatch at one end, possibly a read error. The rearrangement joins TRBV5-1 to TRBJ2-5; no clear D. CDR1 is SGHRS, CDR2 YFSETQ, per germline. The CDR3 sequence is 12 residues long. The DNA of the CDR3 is TGCGCCAGCAGCGTGGACCATGAGACCCAGTACTTC. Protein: CASSVDHETQYF.

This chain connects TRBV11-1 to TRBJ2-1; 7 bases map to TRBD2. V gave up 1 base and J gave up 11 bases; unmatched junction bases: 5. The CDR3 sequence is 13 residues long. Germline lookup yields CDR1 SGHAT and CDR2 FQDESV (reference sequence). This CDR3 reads CASSLEGLGQQFF. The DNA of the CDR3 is TGTGCCAGCAGCTTAGAAGGACTAGGTCAGCAGTTCTTC. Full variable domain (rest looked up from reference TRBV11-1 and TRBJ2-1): EAEVAQSPRYKITEKSQAVAFWCDPISGHATLYWYRQILGQGPELLVQFQDESVVDDSQLPKDRFSAERLKGVDSTLKIQPAELGDSAMYLCASSLEGLGQQFFGPGTRLTVL.

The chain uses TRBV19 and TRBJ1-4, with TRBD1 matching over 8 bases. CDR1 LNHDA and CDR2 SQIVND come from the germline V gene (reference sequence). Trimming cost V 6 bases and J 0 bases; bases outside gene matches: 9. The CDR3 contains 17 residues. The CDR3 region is CASRMTGDLATNEKLFF. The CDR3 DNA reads TGTGCCAGTAGGATGACAGGGGACCTTGCAACTAATGAAAAACTGTTTTTT.

CDR3 in amino acids: CASGYPGEDEQFF. CDR3 nucleotide sequence: TGTGCCAGCGGATACCCGGGGGAGGATGAGCAGTTCTTC. V is TRBV6-5 and J is TRBJ2-1, with D maybe TRBD2 (6 bases). The CDR3 covers 13 residues. Per the germline V gene, CDR1 is MNHEY and CDR2 is SVGAGI. Trimming removed 8 bases from V and 8 bases from J, with 16 bases in between.

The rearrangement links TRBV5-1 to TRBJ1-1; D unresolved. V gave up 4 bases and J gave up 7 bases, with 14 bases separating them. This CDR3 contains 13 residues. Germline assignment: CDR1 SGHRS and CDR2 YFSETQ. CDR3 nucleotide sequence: TGCGCCAGCAGCCAAGGGCAGGCCTTTGAAGCTTTCTTT. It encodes CASSQGQAFEAFF.

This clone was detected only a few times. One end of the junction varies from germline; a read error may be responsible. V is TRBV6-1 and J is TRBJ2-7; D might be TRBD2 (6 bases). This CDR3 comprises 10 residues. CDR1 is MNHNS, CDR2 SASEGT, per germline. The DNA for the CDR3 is TGTGCCAGCAGTGGGGGGGAGGCCGTTTTC. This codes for CASSGGEAVF.

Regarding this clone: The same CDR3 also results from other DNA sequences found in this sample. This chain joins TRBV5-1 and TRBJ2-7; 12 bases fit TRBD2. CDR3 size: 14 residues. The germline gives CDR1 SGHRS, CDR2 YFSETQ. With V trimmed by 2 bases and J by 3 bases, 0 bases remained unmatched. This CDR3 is CASSLLAGGYEQYF. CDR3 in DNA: TGCGCCAGCAGCTTACTAGCGGGAGGCTACGAGCAGTACTTC.

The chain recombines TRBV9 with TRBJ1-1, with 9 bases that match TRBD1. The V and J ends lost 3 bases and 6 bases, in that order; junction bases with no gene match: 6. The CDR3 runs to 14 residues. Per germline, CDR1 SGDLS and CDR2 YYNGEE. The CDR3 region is CASSGQGGFAEAFF. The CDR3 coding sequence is TGTGCCAGCAGCGGACAGGGGGGGTTCGCTGAAGCTTTCTTT.

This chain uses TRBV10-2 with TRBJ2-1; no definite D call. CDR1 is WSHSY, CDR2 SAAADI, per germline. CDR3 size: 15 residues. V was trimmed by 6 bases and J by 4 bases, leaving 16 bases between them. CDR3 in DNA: TGCGCCAGCAGAATTGGGGTGACTGTTTACAATGAGCAGTTCTTC. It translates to CASRIGVTVYNEQFF.

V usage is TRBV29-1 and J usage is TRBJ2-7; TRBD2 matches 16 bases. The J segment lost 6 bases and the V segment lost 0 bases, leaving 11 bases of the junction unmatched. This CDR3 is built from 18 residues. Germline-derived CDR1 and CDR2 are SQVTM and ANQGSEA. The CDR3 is CSVEEPPGLAGGLPEQYF. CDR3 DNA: TGCAGCGTTGAAGAGCCGCCGGGACTAGCGGGAGGGCTTCCCGAGCAGTACTTC.

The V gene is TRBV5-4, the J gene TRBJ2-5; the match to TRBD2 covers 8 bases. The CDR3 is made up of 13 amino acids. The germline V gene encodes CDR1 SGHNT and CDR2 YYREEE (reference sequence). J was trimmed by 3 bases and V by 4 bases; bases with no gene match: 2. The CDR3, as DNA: TGTGCCAGCAGCCGGGGACTAGAAGAGACCCAGTACTTC. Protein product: CASSRGLEETQYF.

The CDR3 sequence is CASSQDPLAPRYGYTF. CDR3 nucleotide sequence: TGCGCCAGCAGCCAAGACCCCTTGGCGCCGAGGTATGGCTACACCTTC. The gene calls are TRBV4-3 and TRBJ1-2; D remains ambiguous. The V and J ends lost 0 bases and 5 bases respectively, with 16 bases between them. The CDR3 loop spans 16 amino acids. Germline-derived CDR1 and CDR2 are LGHNA and YSLEER.

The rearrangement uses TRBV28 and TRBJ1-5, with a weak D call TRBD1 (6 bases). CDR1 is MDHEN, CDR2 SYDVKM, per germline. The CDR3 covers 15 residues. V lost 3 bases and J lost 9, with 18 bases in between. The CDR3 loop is CASSLSDSDLRPQHF. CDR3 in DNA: TGTGCCAGCAGTTTGTCGGACAGCGATTTGCGGCCCCAGCATTTT.

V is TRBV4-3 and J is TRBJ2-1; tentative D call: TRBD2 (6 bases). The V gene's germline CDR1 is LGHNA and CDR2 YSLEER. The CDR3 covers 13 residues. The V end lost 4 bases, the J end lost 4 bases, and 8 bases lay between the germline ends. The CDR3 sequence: CASSRLVYNEQFF. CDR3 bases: TGCGCCAGCAGCCGACTAGTGTACAATGAGCAGTTCTTC.

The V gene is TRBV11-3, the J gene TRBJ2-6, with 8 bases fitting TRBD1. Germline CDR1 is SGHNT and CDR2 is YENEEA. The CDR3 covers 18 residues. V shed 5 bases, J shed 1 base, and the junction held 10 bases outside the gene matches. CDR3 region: CASSPGQGVPSGANVLTF. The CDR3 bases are TGTGCCAGCAGCCCCGGACAGGGAGTGCCGTCTGGGGCCAACGTCCTGACTTTC. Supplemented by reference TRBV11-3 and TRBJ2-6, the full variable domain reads EAGVVQSPRYKIIEKKQPVAFWCNPISGHNTLYWYLQNLGQGPELLIRYENEEAVDDSQLPKDRFSAERLKGVDSTLKIQPAELGDSAVYLCASSPGQGVPSGANVLTFGAGSRLTVL.

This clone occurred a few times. CDR3 in amino acids: CSVESRGALNYGYTF. As DNA, the CDR3 is TGCAGCGTTGAGAGTCGGGGGGCTCTAAACTATGGCTACACCTTC. The gene calls are TRBV29-1 and TRBJ1-2, with D tentatively TRBD1 (6 bases). The germline V and J ends were trimmed by 3 bases and 2 bases, with 16 bases remaining between them. Germline values: CDR1 SQVTM, CDR2 ANQGSEA. CDR3 length: 15 amino acids. The whole variable domain, filled in from reference TRBV29-1 and TRBJ1-2, reads SAVISQKPSRDICQRGTSLTIQCQVDSQVTMMFWYRQQPGQSLTLIATANQGSEATYESGFVIDKFPISRPNLTFSTLTVSNMSPEDSSIYLCSVESRGALNYGYTFGSGTRLTVV.

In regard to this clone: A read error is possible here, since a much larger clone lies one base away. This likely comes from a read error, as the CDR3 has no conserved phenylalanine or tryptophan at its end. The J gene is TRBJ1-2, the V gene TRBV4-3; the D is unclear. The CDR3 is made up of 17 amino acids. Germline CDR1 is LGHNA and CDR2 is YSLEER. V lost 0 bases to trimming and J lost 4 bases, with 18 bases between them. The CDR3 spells CASSQDTMAGAFYGYTL. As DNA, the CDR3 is TGCGCCAGCAGCCAAGATACAATGGCAGGAGCCTTCTATGGCTACACCCTC.

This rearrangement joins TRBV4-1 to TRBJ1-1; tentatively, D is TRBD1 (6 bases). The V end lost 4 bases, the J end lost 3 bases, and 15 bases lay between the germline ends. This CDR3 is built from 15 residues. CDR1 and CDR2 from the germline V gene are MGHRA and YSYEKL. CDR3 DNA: TGCGCCAGCAGCCCCCAACAGGGCCCCTACACTGAAGCTTTCTTT. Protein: CASSPQQGPYTEAFF.

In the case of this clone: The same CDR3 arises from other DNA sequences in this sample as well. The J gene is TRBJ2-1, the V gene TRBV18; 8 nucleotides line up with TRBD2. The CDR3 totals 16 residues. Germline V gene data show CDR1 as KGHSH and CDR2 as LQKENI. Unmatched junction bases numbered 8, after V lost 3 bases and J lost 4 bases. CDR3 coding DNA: TGTGCCAGCTCACCCGGACTAGCTGGGACATACAATGAGCAGTTCTTC. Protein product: CASSPGLAGTYNEQFF.

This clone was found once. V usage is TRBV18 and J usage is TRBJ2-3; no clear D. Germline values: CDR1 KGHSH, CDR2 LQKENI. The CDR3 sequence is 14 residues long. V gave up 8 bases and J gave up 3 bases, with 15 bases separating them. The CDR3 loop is CASRRAVGTDTQYF. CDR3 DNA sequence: TGTGCCAGCCGACGGGCGGTGGGGACAGATACGCAGTATTTT.

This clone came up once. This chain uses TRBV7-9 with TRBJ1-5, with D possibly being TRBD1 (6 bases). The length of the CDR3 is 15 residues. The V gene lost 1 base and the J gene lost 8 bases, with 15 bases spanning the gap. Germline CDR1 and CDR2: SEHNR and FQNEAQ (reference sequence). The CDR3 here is CASSLGAGAWEPQHF. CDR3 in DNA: TGTGCCAGCAGCTTAGGGGCGGGGGCTTGGGAGCCCCAGCATTTT.

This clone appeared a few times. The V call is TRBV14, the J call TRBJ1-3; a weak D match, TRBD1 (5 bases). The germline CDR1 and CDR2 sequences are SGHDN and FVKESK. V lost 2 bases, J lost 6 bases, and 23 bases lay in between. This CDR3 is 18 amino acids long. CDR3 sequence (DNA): TGTGCCAGCAGCCAACCATCACTAAAACAGGTGAAGGAAAACACCATATATTTT. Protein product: CASSQPSLKQVKENTIYF.

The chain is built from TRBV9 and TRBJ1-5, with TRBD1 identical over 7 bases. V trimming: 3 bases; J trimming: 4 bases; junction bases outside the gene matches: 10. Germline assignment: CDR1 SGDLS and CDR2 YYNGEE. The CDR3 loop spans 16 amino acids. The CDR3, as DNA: TGTGCCAGCAGCGAGGGGGCGGGTCAGGAAAATCAGCCCCAGCATTTT. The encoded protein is CASSEGAGQENQPQHF.

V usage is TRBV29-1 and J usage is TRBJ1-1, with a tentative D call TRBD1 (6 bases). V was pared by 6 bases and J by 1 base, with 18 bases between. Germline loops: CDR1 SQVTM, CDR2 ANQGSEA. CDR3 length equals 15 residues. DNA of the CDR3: TGCAGCGTAATTGGGAGGGGGGCCCCGAACACTGAAGCTTTCTTT. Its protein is CSVIGRGAPNTEAFF.

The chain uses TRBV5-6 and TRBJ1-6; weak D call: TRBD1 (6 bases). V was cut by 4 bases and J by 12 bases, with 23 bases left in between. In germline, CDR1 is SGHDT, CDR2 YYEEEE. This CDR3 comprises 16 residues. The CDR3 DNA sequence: TGTGCCAGCAGCCGTACGTTACAGGGTTATCGAGGACCCCTCCACTTT. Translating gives CASSRTLQGYRGPLHF. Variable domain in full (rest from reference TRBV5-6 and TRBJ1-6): DAGVTQSPTHLIKTRGQQVTLRCSPKSGHDTVSWYQQALGQGPQFIFQYYEEEERQRGNFPDRFSGHQFPNYSSELNVNALLLGDSALYLCASSRTLQGYRGPLHFGNGTRLTVT.

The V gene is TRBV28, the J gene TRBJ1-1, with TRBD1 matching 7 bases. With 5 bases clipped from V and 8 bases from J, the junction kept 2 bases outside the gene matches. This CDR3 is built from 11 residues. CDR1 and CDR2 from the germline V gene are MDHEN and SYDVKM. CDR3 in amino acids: CASSDRAEAFF. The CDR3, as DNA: TGTGCCAGCAGTGACAGGGCCGAAGCTTTCTTT.